This T cell receptor (beta chain) was captured in a study of cytomegalovirus exposure and HLA in healthy donors. Germline V gives CDR1 LGHNA, CDR2 YNFKEQ. This CDR3 has 17 residues. After removal of 3 bases from V and 4 bases from J, the junction contained 10 bases not matched to a gene. Unrecorded immune exposure was likely among donors, who were nominally healthy when sampled. This clone turned up a few times. Its antigen remains unknown. Researchers ran the PCR with 60 Vbeta and 13 Jbeta primers. TCRdb keeps only in-frame clones here, not all; method: immunoSEQ multiplex PCR. The sample has roughly 120,000 clones, 81% seen once. Findings and limits, study-wide: It was taken for granted in presence/absence analyses that sequencing depth across donors was roughly uniform. Analyzed later, most CMV-associated TCR beta chains appeared HLA-restricted.

Input material: PBMCs. The rearrangement uses TRBV4-2 and TRBJ1-4; TRBD1 aligns across 8 bases. This clonotype originated in a woman between 35 and 50 years old in good health and CMV-seronegative. The CDR3 region has the DNA TGTGCCAGCAGCCAGGGGTCCGTCGGACAGGGTAATGAAAAACTGTTTTTT. Translation: CASSQGSVGQGNEKLFF.